These T cell receptor beta chains were read from a single sample in a study of control samples from healthy donors and cancer patients. Method: immunoSEQ multiplex PCR; TCRdb's copy keeps in-frame clones and lacks some. The sample carries around 150,000 clones, approximately 96% recorded once. Sequencing input: blood. The receptors here all came from a woman in her twenties or thirties in good health. The CDR3 runs from the conserved cysteine through the conserved F or W. The order of the fields is V gene, clone size, D gene, J gene, CDR3 protein, CDR3 DNA. D genes are given only for firm matches. The size field is filled for only some rows; it gives once, few, many or a size class.

>TRBV27|-|TRBD1|TRBJ1-1
CASSLSQGRTEAFF
TGTGCCAGCAGTTTATCACAGGGGCGGACTGAAGCTTTCTTT
>TRBV19|once|-|TRBJ2-3
CASSTSTGGPVPSTDTQYF
TGTGCCAGTAGTACCTCTACTGGGGGGCCCGTTCCCTCCACAGATACGCAGTATTTT
>TRBV5-1|-|-|TRBJ2-4
CASSLGSGPNKNIQYF
TGCGCCAGCAGCTTGGGATCGGGACCTAACAAAAACATTCAGTACTTC
>TRBV21-1|-|-|TRBJ1-3
CASSDAGAGNTIYF
TGTGCCAGCAGCGACGCGGGGGCTGGAAACACCATATATTTT
>TRBV19|-|TRBD2|TRBJ2-6
CASSIGEGSGANVLTF
TGTGCCAGTAGTATAGGGGAGGGCTCTGGGGCCAACGTCCTGACTTTC
>TRBV6-1|-|-|TRBJ1-2
CASSEHLSYGYTF
TGTGCCAGCAGTGAACACCTGAGCTATGGCTACACCTTC
>TRBV5-6|once|-|TRBJ1-1
CASSLLQGTEAFF
TGTGCCAGCAGCTTACTACAGGGTACTGAAGCTTTCTTT
>TRBV24-1|-|TRBD1|TRBJ1-5
CATSDRGQGAVQPQHF
TGTGCCACCAGTGACCGAGGACAGGGCGCGGTTCAGCCCCAGCATTTT
>TRBV7-9|-|-|TRBJ2-7
CASSLVTQAPYEQYF
TGTGCCAGCAGCTTAGTAACTCAGGCACCCTACGAGCAGTACTTC
>TRBV28|-|TRBD1|TRBJ1-5
CASSLPTGGGHQPQHF
TGTGCCAGCAGTTTACCGACAGGGGGAGGGCATCAGCCCCAGCATTTT
>TRBV18|-|-|TRBJ1-2
CASSQRGEYGYTF
TGTGCCAGCTCGCAACGGGGGGAATATGGCTACACCTTC
>TRBV7-9|-|TRBD1|TRBJ1-2
CASSLPGTANYGYTF
TGTGCCAGCAGCTTGCCCGGGACAGCTAACTATGGCTACACCTTC
>TRBV29-1|-|TRBD2|TRBJ2-4
CSVRLAGGPNIQYF
TGCAGCGTTCGACTAGCGGGAGGGCCAAACATTCAGTACTTC
>TRBV7-2|-|TRBD2|TRBJ2-2
CASSLAGVGAGELFF
TGTGCCAGCAGTTTAGCGGGAGTAGGGGCCGGGGAGCTGTTTTTT
>TRBV9|-|TRBD2|TRBJ2-3
CASSVTAGGPGSTDTQYF
TGTGCCAGCAGCGTGACAGCGGGAGGGCCCGGTAGCACAGATACGCAGTATTTT
>TRBV2|-|-|TRBJ1-5
CASSEAKGGPQHF
TGTGCCAGCAGTGAAGCTAAGGGGGGTCCCCAGCATTTT
>TRBV19|once|-|TRBJ1-5
CASSVQGSGQPQHF
TGTGCCAGTAGTGTCCAGGGTTCTGGTCAGCCCCAGCATTTT
>TRBV18|-|TRBD1|TRBJ1-6
CASSPGAGGSPLHF
TGTGCCAGCTCACCGGGGGCAGGGGGGTCACCCCTCCACTTT
>TRBV28|-|-|TRBJ1-3
CASSLRPSGNTIYF
TGTGCCAGCAGTTTACGGCCCTCTGGAAACACCATATATTTT
>TRBV10-3|-|-|TRBJ1-2
CAISESGGNYGYTF
TGTGCCATCAGTGAGTCGGGAGGGAACTATGGCTACACCTTC
>TRBV5-1|-|-|TRBJ2-7
CASSWTGIYEQYF
TGCGCCAGCAGCTGGACGGGGATATACGAGCAGTACTTC
>TRBV12-5|-|-|TRBJ2-2
CASARELSNTGELFF
TGTGCTAGTGCCCGAGAGCTTTCGAACACCGGGGAGCTGTTTTTT
>TRBV5-1|-|-|TRBJ2-5
CASSFLETAKLETQYF
TGCGCCAGCAGCTTTCTAGAGACAGCTAAATTGGAGACCCAGTACTTC
>TRBV5-1|once|TRBD1|TRBJ1-3
CASSAWTGTGNTIYF
TGCGCCAGCAGCGCCTGGACAGGGACTGGAAACACCATATATTTT